These 14 T cell receptor beta chains were all obtained from the same sample, sequenced in a study of Graves' ophthalmopathy and Graves' hyperthyroidism. TCR beta CDR3 regions were amplified from RNA transcripts. HTBI primers primed a first-round RT-PCR, and a second-round multiplex PCR followed. TCRdb reprocessed the multiplex PCR reads with MiXCR, giving one entry per CDR3 protein. Here the sample spans a few hundred thousand distinct CDR3 sequences, about a sixth being singletons. Sample: peripheral blood. These receptors originate from an adult man with Graves' ophthalmopathy.

This clonotype was detected ten times or more. V gene TRBV19 combines with J gene TRBJ2-7; weak D call: TRBD2 (6 bases). Germline CDR1 reads LNHDA; CDR2 reads SQIVND (reference sequence). V dropped 1 base and J dropped 7 bases, with 8 bases sitting between them. The CDR3 has 12 residues. The CDR3 loop is CASSIAGREQYF. CDR3 coding DNA: TGTGCCAGTAGTATAGCCGGGAGAGAGCAGTACTTC.

The chain carries TRBV6-1 and TRBJ1-1; maybe TRBD1 (6 bases). The CDR3 extends over 15 amino acids. Trimming shortened V by 8 bases and J by 0 bases, and 16 bases separated the two germline ends. Germline CDR1 is MNHNS and CDR2 is SASEGT. The CDR3 DNA sequence: TGTGCCAGCTTGACCCCATACAGGGTGAACACTGAAGCTTTCTTT. Encoded protein: CASLTPYRVNTEAFF.

This clonotype has at least ten counts. The gene calls are TRBV30 and TRBJ1-2, with 10 bases fitting TRBD1. The germline V gene encodes CDR1 GTSNPN and CDR2 SVGIG (reference sequence). This CDR3 is 14 amino acids long. With 2 bases clipped from V and 13 bases from J, the junction kept 13 bases outside the gene matches. CDR3 nucleotide sequence: TGTGCCTGGAGTAAATGGGACAGGGGCGTTGAATGCACCTTC. Encoded protein: CAWSKWDRGVECTF.

There are many counts of this clonotype. The chain recombines TRBV19 with TRBJ1-1; D is perhaps TRBD1 (6 bases). The CDR3 has 14 amino acids. Trimming removed 8 bases at V and 9 bases at J, with 22 bases between. Germline CDR1 is LNHDA and CDR2 is SQIVND (reference sequence). The CDR3, as DNA: TGTGCCAGTGCCTCCGGGACACCTCCAAGGAAAGCTTTCTTT. This gives the protein CASASGTPPRKAFF.

The chain joins TRBV28 to TRBJ2-7, with 11 positions matching TRBD1. The CDR3 is 16 residues long. V dropped 6 bases and J dropped 4; count of bases not matched to a gene: 11. Germline loops: CDR1 MDHEN, CDR2 SYDVKM. The CDR3 coding sequence is TGTGCCAGCAGACTATTCCGGGACAGGGGGGGGTACGAGCAGTACTTC. Its protein product is CASRLFRDRGGYEQYF.

At least ten counts were recorded for this clonotype. This chain connects TRBV20-1 to TRBJ1-1; 10 bases fit TRBD1. This CDR3 has 15 amino acids. Unmatched junction bases numbered 6, after V lost 1 base and J lost 4 bases. CDR1 is DFQATT and CDR2 is SNEGSKA in the germline V gene (reference sequence). CDR3 DNA: TGCAGTGCTAGAGGCAGACAGGGGGCAGGCACTGAAGCTTTCTTT. This codes for CSARGRQGAGTEAFF.

The table lists this clonotype with many counts. This rearrangement joins TRBV6-1 to TRBJ1-2; D perhaps matches TRBD1 (6 bases). The CDR3 sequence is 11 residues long. The V and J ends lost 6 bases and 9 bases respectively, with 11 bases between them. Germline lookup yields CDR1 MNHNS and CDR2 SASEGT. The DNA for the CDR3 is TGTGCCAGCAGCGCAGGGGACCGCTACACCTTC. Residues: CASSAGDRYTF.

J is TRBJ2-7 and V is TRBV20-1; D unresolved. Trimming shortened V by 0 bases and J by 5 bases, and 14 bases separated the two germline ends. This CDR3 has 14 residues. CDR1 is DFQATT, CDR2 SNEGSKA, per germline (reference sequence). CDR3 in DNA: TGCAGTGCTAGAGATTTCTCCCGGGTCGACGAGCAGTACTTC. Its protein product is CSARDFSRVDEQYF.

This clonotype occurred many times. The J gene is TRBJ2-7, the V gene TRBV20-1, with 7 bases fitting TRBD2. The germline V gene encodes CDR1 DFQATT and CDR2 SNEGSKA (reference sequence). This CDR3 has 15 residues. Unmatched junction bases numbered 7, after V lost 2 bases and J lost 0 bases. CDR3 sequence: CSARWPSGSSYEQYF. CDR3 bases: TGCAGTGCTAGATGGCCTAGCGGAAGCTCCTACGAGCAGTACTTC.

This clonotype was detected ten times or more. V is TRBV11-2 and J is TRBJ2-7; weak D call: TRBD1 (6 bases). The V gene lost 5 bases and the J gene lost 3 bases, with 20 bases spanning the gap. The germline CDR1 and CDR2 sequences are SGHAT and FQNNGV. The CDR3 length is 16 residues. CDR3 amino acids: CASSEGRGKANYEQYF. CDR3 bases: TGTGCCAGCAGCGAGGGCAGGGGAAAAGCGAACTACGAGCAGTACTTC. Combining the CDR3 with reference TRBV11-2 and TRBJ2-7 gives the whole variable domain EAGVAQSPRYKIIEKRQSVAFWCNPISGHATLYWYQQILGQGPKLLIQFQNNGVVDDSQLPKDRFSAERLKGVDSTLKIQPAKLEDSAVYLCASSEGRGKANYEQYFGPGTRLTVT.

This clonotype came up many times. This chain links TRBV5-1 with TRBJ2-5; D uncertain. In germline, CDR1 is SGHRS, CDR2 YFSETQ. Between the trimmed V and J ends, which lost 0 bases and 4 bases, there was a span of 13 bases. CDR3 length equals 15 residues. The DNA for the CDR3 is TGCGCCAGCAGCTTGGACAGCAGCTTAAGAGAGACCCAGTACTTC. Its protein product is CASSLDSSLRETQYF.

This clonotype occurred many times. The V call is TRBV6-2 or TRBV6-3, the J call TRBJ2-7, with D possibly being TRBD1 (6 bases). The germline V gene encodes CDR1 MNHEY and CDR2 SVGEGT. This CDR3 is built from 16 residues. V lost 0 bases, J lost 0 bases, and 12 bases lay in between. CDR3 nucleotide sequence: TGTGCCAGCAGTTACTCAGGGACACAGAGCTCCTACGAGCAGTACTTC. Protein product: CASSYSGTQSSYEQYF.

At least ten counts were recorded for this clonotype. The chain uses TRBV14 and TRBJ1-3, with D unresolved. V lost 1 base and J lost 4, with 11 bases in between. The CDR3 has 15 amino acids. The germline V gene has CDR1 SGHDN and CDR2 FVKESK. CDR3 in DNA: TGTGCCAGCAGCCAAGCTGGTTCTTCGGGAAACACCATATATTTT. This encodes CASSQAGSSGNTIYF.

This chain connects TRBV30 to TRBJ1-5; tentatively, D is TRBD1 (5 bases). This CDR3 contains 13 residues. Germline V CDR1 and CDR2: GTSNPN, SVGIG (reference sequence). V lost 5 bases and J 1 base, leaving 9 bases between the germline ends. Here the CDR3 reads CAWAGMSNQPQHF. The CDR3 bases are TGTGCCTGGGCAGGGATGAGCAATCAGCCCCAGCATTTT.